This T cell receptor beta chain originates from a study of OX40 agonist ivuxolimab in advanced cancers. Study in general: Ivuxolimab was delivered to patients intravenously every 2 weeks at doses spanning 0.01 to 10 mg/kg.

Whole-study results and caveats: Not determined was the antigen specificity of the expanded peripheral T cells. In CD8+ T cells, expanded clones were on average more numerous than in CD4+.

On cycle 4 day 1 and cycle 7 day 1, as well as at baseline, blood was sampled. Looked up from germline, CDR1 is LNHNV and CDR2 is YYDKDF (reference sequence). Trimming shortened V by 0 bases and J by 7 bases, and 6 bases separated the two germline ends. CDR3 length equals 13 residues. In the case of this clone: What it recognizes is unknown.

Data came from immunoSEQ multiplex PCR; TCRdb stores just in-frame clones and leaves some out. Here the sample spans over 55,000 clones, about 81% being singletons. This chain uses TRBV15 with TRBJ1-4; D gene unclear. This clonotype was obtained from an adult with an advanced solid tumor such as melanoma, head and neck, liver or kidney cancer. The sequencing here drew on CD4+ or CD8+ T cells sorted from blood, taken in a trial of the OX40 agonist ivuxolimab. The CDR3 sequence: CATSRDPGEKLFF. The CDR3, as DNA: TGTGCCACCAGCAGAGATCCGGGTGAAAAACTGTTTTTT.